This T cell receptor beta chain emerged from a study of cytomegalovirus exposure and HLA in healthy donors. Study findings and constraints: Most likely, a cluster of highly shared sequence variants arose as a sequencing artifact.

This clone was detected only a few times. What it binds is unknown. CDR1 and CDR2 from the germline V gene are SGDLS and YYNGEE. The CDR3 totals 17 residues. Trimming pared 0 bases from V and 7 bases from J, leaving 20 bases between. Primers for the PCR totalled 60 Vbeta and 13 Jbeta. Clones were sequenced by immunoSEQ multiplex PCR, and TCRdb holds only the in-frame ones, with some missing. The table includes 90,000 to 110,000 clones, 76% detected once. Sequenced sample: PBMCs. This chain connects TRBV9 to TRBJ1-3, with D possibly being TRBD1 (5 bases). This TCR derives from a man aged 40-55 years in good health and CMV-seropositive. The CDR3 DNA reads TGTGCCAGCAGCGTAGAGCCAGGCTCACCTCGGGGGAACACCATATATTTT. Residues: CASSVEPGSPRGNTIYF.